Described below is a single TCR beta chain sequence and its context. These data belong to a study of blood T cell repertoires in COVID-19. About the study: Material from acute and convalescent COVID-19 was sourced from the United States, Italy and Spain. T cells, B-cell-depleted T cells, or PBMCs supplied cDNA or gDNA.

Original processing notes: Using reference gene primer amplification, nucleated cell counts were estimated. The data were produced by immunoSEQ multiplex PCR, yet TCRdb's version contains in-frame clones alone and is incomplete. That table gives V, J and clone size, and the DNA gave D and trimming. The data show some 150,000 clones, about four fifths seen once. Germline V CDR1 and CDR2: LGHDT, YNNKEL (reference sequence). The CDR3 extends over 15 amino acids. V was clipped by 5 bases and J by 4 bases, with 14 bases between them. The gene calls are TRBV3-1 (or the pseudogene TRBV3-2) and TRBJ2-2; D is perhaps TRBD1 (7 bases). The TCR originated in a man aged 55 to 70 with acute or convalescent COVID-19. Sequenced material: peripheral blood. The CDR3 DNA is TGTGCCAGCAGCTTGCGACAGGGAGGCACCGGGGAGCTGTTTTTT. This codes for CASSLRQGGTGELFF.